This TCR beta chain was profiled in a study of blood T cell repertoires in COVID-19. The assay was immunoSEQ multiplex PCR, and TCRdb's table has in-frame clones only and misses some. Among hundreds of thousands of clones listed, 70% to 90% were seen once. The source material was PBMCs or T cells enriched from blood (not recorded which). This receptor was identified in a woman in her forties or fifties with acute COVID-19.

This CDR3 reads CASSTRAGGGRDTQYF. In DNA, the CDR3 is TGTGCCAGCAGCACACGAGCGGGAGGAGGAAGAGATACGCAGTATTTT. This chain connects TRBV11-1 to TRBJ2-3, with 9 positions matching TRBD2. Germline CDR1 reads SGHAT; CDR2 reads FQDESV (reference sequence). This CDR3 contains 16 residues. Germline trimming cut 5 bases from V and 5 bases from J; bases unmatched to any gene: 11.